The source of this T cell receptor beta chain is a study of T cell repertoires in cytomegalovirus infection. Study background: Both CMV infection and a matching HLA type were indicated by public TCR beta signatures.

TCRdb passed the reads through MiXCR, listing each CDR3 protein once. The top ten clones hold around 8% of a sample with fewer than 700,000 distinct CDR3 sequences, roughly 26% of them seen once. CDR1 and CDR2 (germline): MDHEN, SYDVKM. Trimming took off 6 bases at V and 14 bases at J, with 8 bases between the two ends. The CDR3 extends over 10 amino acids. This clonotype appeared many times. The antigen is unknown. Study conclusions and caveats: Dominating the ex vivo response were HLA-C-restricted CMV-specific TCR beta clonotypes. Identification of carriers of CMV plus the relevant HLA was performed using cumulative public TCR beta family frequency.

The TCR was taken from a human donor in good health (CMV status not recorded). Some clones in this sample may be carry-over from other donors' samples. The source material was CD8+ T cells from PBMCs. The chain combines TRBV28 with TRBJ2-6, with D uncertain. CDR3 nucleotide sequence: TGTGCCAGCAGCTCAGGTTTCCTGACTTTC. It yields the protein CASSSGFLTF.